This is a list of T cell receptor beta chains from one sample in a study of CD8 T cells in Susac syndrome. TCRdb re-analysed the immunoSEQ multiplex PCR reads in MiXCR, keeping a single row per CDR3 protein. The sample has around 130,000 distinct CDR3 sequences; 95% are singletons. Sequenced sample: CD4+ T cells from PBMCs. These receptors all come from a human donor with multiple sclerosis. Each CDR3 is given with its conserved first and last residue. The D gene is left open where the match is weak. Some rows have no size entry. The others give once, few or many, or a class for an expanded clone.

J: TRBJ1-2; D: TRBD1; size: NA; V: TRBV9; CDR3: CASSLGQGFDGYTF; DNA: TGTGCCAGCAGCCTAGGACAGGGCTTTGATGGCTACACCTTC
J: TRBJ1-1; D: NA; size: once; V: TRBV25-1; CDR3: CASRGLQNEAFF; DNA: TGTGCCAGCAGGGGACTACAAAACGAAGCTTTCTTT
J: TRBJ2-5; D: NA; size: NA; V: TRBV9; CDR3: CASSVDGQGRETQYF; DNA: TGTGCCAGCAGCGTAGATGGTCAGGGGAGAGAGACCCAGTACTTC
J: TRBJ1-5; D: NA; size: NA; V: TRBV7-9; CDR3: CASSLQDQPQHF; DNA: TGTGCCAGCAGCTTACAGGATCAGCCCCAGCATTTT
J: TRBJ2-3; D: NA; size: NA; V: TRBV20-1; CDR3: CSASYRNTDTQYF; DNA: TGCAGTGCTAGCTACAGGAACACAGATACGCAGTATTTT
J: TRBJ2-7; D: NA; size: NA; V: TRBV2; CDR3: CASSDQGSSYEQYF; DNA: TGTGCCAGCAGTGACCAGGGGTCCTCCTACGAGCAGTACTTC
J: TRBJ2-1; D: NA; size: NA; V: TRBV6-2/TRBV6-3; CDR3: CASSSAEPPYNEQFF; DNA: TGTGCCAGCAGTTCAGCGGAACCTCCCTACAATGAGCAGTTCTTC
J: TRBJ2-5; D: TRBD1; size: NA; V: TRBV29-1; CDR3: CSVELATGFRETQYF; DNA: TGCAGCGTTGAATTGGCGACAGGGTTCAGGGAGACCCAGTACTTC
J: TRBJ2-2; D: NA; size: NA; V: TRBV25-1; CDR3: CASKRTNTGELFF; DNA: TGTGCCAGCAAGCGAACGAACACCGGGGAGCTGTTTTTT
J: TRBJ2-5; D: TRBD2; size: NA; V: TRBV29-1; CDR3: CSVKLAGGRKETQYF; DNA: TGCAGCGTGAAACTAGCGGGGGGGAGGAAAGAGACCCAGTACTTC
J: TRBJ1-1; D: TRBD1; size: NA; V: TRBV5-6; CDR3: CASSATGALEAFF; DNA: TGTGCCAGCAGCGCCACAGGGGCGCTCGAAGCTTTCTTT
J: TRBJ2-3; D: TRBD1; size: NA; V: TRBV7-2; CDR3: CASSLRGDRGSTDTQYF; DNA: TGTGCCAGCAGCTTAAGGGGAGACAGGGGAAGCACAGATACGCAGTATTTT
J: TRBJ2-3; D: TRBD1; size: NA; V: TRBV24-1; CDR3: CATSDPGADRVGDTQYF; DNA: TGTGCCACCAGTGATCCTGGCGCCGACAGGGTGGGGGATACGCAGTATTTT
J: TRBJ2-7; D: TRBD2; size: NA; V: TRBV5-1; CDR3: CASSFGLAGNYEQYF; DNA: TGCGCCAGCAGCTTCGGACTAGCGGGGAACTACGAGCAGTACTTC
J: TRBJ1-4; D: NA; size: NA; V: TRBV15; CDR3: CATSPGTTNEKLFF; DNA: TGTGCCACCAGCCCCGGGACAACTAATGAAAAACTGTTTTTT
J: TRBJ2-1; D: TRBD1; size: few; V: TRBV6-1; CDR3: CASSGQGTYNEQFF; DNA: TGTGCCAGCAGTGGACAGGGGACCTACAATGAGCAGTTCTTC
J: TRBJ2-5; D: TRBD1; size: NA; V: TRBV27; CDR3: CASSSRTGRETQYF; DNA: TGTGCCAGCAGTTCCCGGACAGGCCGAGAGACCCAGTACTTC
J: TRBJ2-7; D: NA; size: NA; V: TRBV5-1; CDR3: CASSRDRNYEQYF; DNA: TGCGCCAGCAGCCGAGACAGGAACTACGAGCAGTACTTC
J: TRBJ2-1; D: TRBD2; size: NA; V: TRBV27; CDR3: CASSLFPGLVIHNEQFF; DNA: TGTGCCAGCAGTTTATTCCCCGGACTAGTTATCCACAATGAGCAGTTCTTC
J: TRBJ2-7; D: NA; size: few; V: TRBV6-5; CDR3: CASSSTTGVNTYEQYF; DNA: TGTGCCAGCAGTTCCACGACGGGAGTAAATACCTACGAGCAGTACTTC
J: TRBJ2-3; D: NA; size: once; V: TRBV29-1; CDR3: CSVGGQGIADTQYF; DNA: TGCAGCGTGGGGGGGCAGGGGATCGCAGATACGCAGTATTTT
J: TRBJ2-7; D: TRBD2; size: NA; V: TRBV20-1; CDR3: CSALSRTRPYEQYF; DNA: TGCAGTGCTCTCTCCCGGACTAGACCCTACGAGCAGTACTTC
J: TRBJ1-4; D: NA; size: NA; V: TRBV4-3; CDR3: CASSQDMGTNEKLFF; DNA: TGCGCCAGCAGCCAAGATATGGGCACTAATGAAAAACTGTTTTTT
J: TRBJ2-1; D: NA; size: NA; V: TRBV4-1; CDR3: CASSEGQGFGTSVVEQFF; DNA: TGCGCCAGCAGTGAAGGACAGGGGTTTGGGACTAGCGTTGTAGAGCAGTTCTTC
J: TRBJ2-7; D: TRBD2; size: NA; V: TRBV18; CDR3: CASSPKSLAGGSYEQYF; DNA: TGTGCCAGCTCACCTAAATCCCTAGCGGGAGGCTCCTACGAGCAGTACTTC
J: TRBJ2-1; D: NA; size: NA; V: TRBV20-1; CDR3: CSARGDSYYNEQFF; DNA: TGCAGTGCTAGAGGGGACTCTTACTACAATGAGCAGTTCTTC
J: TRBJ2-5; D: NA; size: once; V: TRBV7-7; CDR3: CASSYAGNQETQYF; DNA: TGTGCCAGCAGCTACGCCGGGAACCAAGAGACCCAGTACTTC
J: TRBJ1-5; D: TRBD1; size: NA; V: TRBV20-1; CDR3: CSARDLVTGGSPQHF; DNA: TGCAGTGCTAGAGATCTGGTGACAGGGGGCTCGCCCCAGCATTTT